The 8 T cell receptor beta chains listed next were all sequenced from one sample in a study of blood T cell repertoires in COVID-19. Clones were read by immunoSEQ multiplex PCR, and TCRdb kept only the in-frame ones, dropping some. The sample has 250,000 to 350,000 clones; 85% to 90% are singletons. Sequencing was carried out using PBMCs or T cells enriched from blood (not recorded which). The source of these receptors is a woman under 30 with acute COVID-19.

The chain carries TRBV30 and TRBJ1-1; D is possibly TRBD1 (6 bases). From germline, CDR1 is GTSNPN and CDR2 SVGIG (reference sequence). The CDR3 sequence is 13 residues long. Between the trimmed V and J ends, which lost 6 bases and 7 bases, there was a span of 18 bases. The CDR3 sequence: CACLPGTPDEAFF. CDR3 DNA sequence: TGTGCCTGCCTCCCGGGGACACCGGATGAAGCTTTCTTT.

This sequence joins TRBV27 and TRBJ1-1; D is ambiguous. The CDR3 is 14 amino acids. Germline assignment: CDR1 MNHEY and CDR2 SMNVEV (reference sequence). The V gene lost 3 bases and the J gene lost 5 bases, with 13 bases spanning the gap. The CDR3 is CASSFEGFRTEAFF. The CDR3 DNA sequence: TGTGCCAGCAGTTTTGAGGGCTTTAGGACTGAAGCTTTCTTT.

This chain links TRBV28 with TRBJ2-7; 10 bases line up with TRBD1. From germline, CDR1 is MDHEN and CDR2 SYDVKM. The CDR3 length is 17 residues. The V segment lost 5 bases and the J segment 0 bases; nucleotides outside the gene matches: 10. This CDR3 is CASSPMPGTGASYEQYF. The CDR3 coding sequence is TGTGCCAGCAGTCCAATGCCCGGGACAGGGGCCTCCTACGAGCAGTACTTC.

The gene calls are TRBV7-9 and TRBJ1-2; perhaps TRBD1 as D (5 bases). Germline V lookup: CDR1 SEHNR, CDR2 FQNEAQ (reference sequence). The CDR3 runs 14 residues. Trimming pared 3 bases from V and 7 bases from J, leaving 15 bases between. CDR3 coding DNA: TGTGCCAGCAGCTTGGCGGGGCGGGGTGCTGGCTACACCTTC. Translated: CASSLAGRGAGYTF.

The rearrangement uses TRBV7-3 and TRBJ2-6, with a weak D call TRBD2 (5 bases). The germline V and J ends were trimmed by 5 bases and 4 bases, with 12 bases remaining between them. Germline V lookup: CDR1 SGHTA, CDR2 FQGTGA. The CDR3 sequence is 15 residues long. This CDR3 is CASSLRGPGANVLTF. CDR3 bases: TGTGCCAGCAGCCTCCGGGGTCCCGGGGCCAACGTCCTGACTTTC.

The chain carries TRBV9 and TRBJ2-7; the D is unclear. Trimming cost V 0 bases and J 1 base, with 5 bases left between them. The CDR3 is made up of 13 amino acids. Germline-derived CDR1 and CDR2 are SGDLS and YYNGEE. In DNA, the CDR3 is TGTGCCAGCAGCGTAGGTACTTCCTACGAGCAGTACTTC. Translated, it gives CASSVGTSYEQYF.

CDR3 DNA sequence: TGTGCCAGCTCACCTCAGGGACAGGGCGGGGATACGCAGTATTTT. Amino acids: CASSPQGQGGDTQYF. This chain connects TRBV18 to TRBJ2-3; TRBD1 matches 9 bases. This CDR3 is built from 15 residues. V trimming: 3 bases; J trimming: 6 bases; junction bases outside the gene matches: 7. Germline values: CDR1 KGHSH, CDR2 LQKENI. Filled out from reference TRBV18 and TRBJ2-3, the complete variable domain reads NAGVMQNPRHLVRRRGQEARLRCSPMKGHSHVYWYRQLPEEGLKFMVYLQKENIIDESGMPKERFSAEFPKEGPSILRIQQVVRGDSAAYFCASSPQGQGGDTQYFGPGTRLTVL.

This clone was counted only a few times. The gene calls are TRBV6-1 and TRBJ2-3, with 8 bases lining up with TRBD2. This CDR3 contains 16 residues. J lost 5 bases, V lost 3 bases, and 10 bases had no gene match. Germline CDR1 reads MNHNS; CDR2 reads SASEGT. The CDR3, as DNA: TGTGCCAGCAGTGATTTTGCCGGGAGGGCGGGAGATACGCAGTATTTT. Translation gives CASSDFAGRAGDTQYF.